This T cell receptor (beta chain) comes out of a study of T cells in pancreatic ductal adenocarcinoma. Clones were read by immunoSEQ multiplex PCR, and TCRdb kept only the in-frame ones, dropping some. The profile shows roughly 100,000 clones, about 95% of them singletons. The CDR3 runs 17 residues. The junction had 9 bases not matched to a gene; V was cut back by 0 bases and J by 1 base. Germline CDR1 SGHNT, CDR2 YYREEE (reference sequence). The selected patients with pancreatic ductal adenocarcinoma had surgery but no neoadjuvant therapy. The study, taken as a whole, reports: Blood clonality (about 0.065) did not differ significantly from tumor (approximately 0.12).

About this clone: Its specificity is unknown.

The specimen sequenced was PBMCs. This TCR came from a human donor with pancreatic ductal adenocarcinoma. The V and J genes are TRBV5-4 and TRBJ2-5, with TRBD2 matching 7 bases. The CDR3 sequence: CASSLVGSGTGQETQYF. The CDR3 coding sequence is TGTGCCAGCAGCTTGGTAGGGAGCGGGACCGGCCAAGAGACCCAGTACTTC.